Following are 32 T cell receptor beta chains from one sample sequenced in a study of vaccination effects on CD4 cells after COVID-19. The table came from immunoSEQ multiplex PCR; TCRdb's copy has only in-frame clones and leaves some out. The sample carries some 60,000 clones, 70% to 80% recorded once. Which antigens these TCRs recognize remains unknown. Viral peptide pool expansion of antigen-specific CD4+ T cells preceded sequencing in the ViraFEST assay. Following a 10-day culture, CD4+ T cells were purified. No vaccinee had earlier SARS-CoV-2 infection, and nucleocapsid antibodies were negative. Sequencing used CD4+ T cells from PBMCs cultured with HCoV-NL63 spike peptides, obtained before COVID-19 vaccination. These receptor sequences come from a human donor who received a COVID-19 vaccine.

The V call is TRBV12-5, the J call TRBJ2-3, with D possibly TRBD1 on 5 matching bases. The V end lost 0 bases, the J end lost 1 base, and 17 bases lay between the germline ends. This CDR3 comprises 18 residues. CDR1 is LGHNT and CDR2 is FRNRAP in the germline V gene. CDR3 coding DNA: TGTGCTAGTGGTTTGGTCAGGGATGGTGGCACCCGCACAGATACGCAGTATTTT. Its translation is CASGLVRDGGTRTDTQYF.

J is TRBJ1-6 and V is TRBV6-4; weak D call: TRBD1 (6 bases). The germline V and J ends were trimmed by 4 bases and 15 bases, with 16 bases remaining between them. Germline V gene lookup returns CDR1 MRHNA and CDR2 SNTAGT. CDR3 length equals 13 residues. CDR3 bases: TGTGCCAGCAGTGGAGACAGGCCCCTAAACCTCCACTTT. Protein sequence: CASSGDRPLNLHF.

The V gene is TRBV25-1, the J gene TRBJ2-5; tentatively, D is TRBD2 (6 bases). The CDR3 covers 15 residues. Deletions cut 5 bases from V and 5 bases from J, with 18 bases between. The germline V gene has CDR1 MGHDK and CDR2 SYGVNS. CDR3 region: CASSPKTGLGETQYF. CDR3 in DNA: TGTGCCAGCAGTCCCAAAACGGGACTTGGTGAGACCCAGTACTTC.

This clone has a handful of counts. The chain carries TRBV6-5 and TRBJ2-5; 7 bases map to TRBD2. The CDR3 is 15 residues long. With V trimmed by 2 bases and J by 5 bases, 8 bases remained unmatched. Germline CDR1 is MNHEY and CDR2 is SVGAGI. The CDR3 region is CASSYDWRGGETQYF. The CDR3 DNA sequence: TGTGCCAGCAGTTACGATTGGCGGGGAGGGGAGACCCAGTACTTC.

The chain has TRBV18 and TRBJ2-1; TRBD1 agrees at 9 bases. Germline V gene data show CDR1 as KGHSH and CDR2 as LQKENI. With 2 bases clipped from V and 4 bases from J, the junction kept 9 bases outside the gene matches. The length of the CDR3 is 17 residues. CDR3 nucleotides: TGTGCCAGCTCACCATTGGGGTCAGGGACAGGGTACAATGAGCAGTTCTTC. Protein sequence: CASSPLGSGTGYNEQFF.

The gene calls are TRBV14 and TRBJ2-7; D is perhaps TRBD1 (5 bases). The CDR3 length is 16 residues. The germline gives CDR1 SGHDN, CDR2 FVKESK. Deletions cut 1 base from V and 1 base from J, with 14 bases between. CDR3 residues: CASSQVSRDGSYEQYV. Written as DNA, the CDR3 is TGTGCCAGCAGCCAAGTTTCCAGGGATGGTTCCTACGAGCAGTACGTC.

The chain combines TRBV16 with TRBJ1-1; the D is unclear. CDR1 KGHSY and CDR2 FQNENV come from the germline V gene. The CDR3 has 13 amino acids. V was clipped by 3 bases and J by 4 bases, with 9 bases between them. CDR3 in amino acids: CASSQDLSTEAFF. The CDR3 nucleotides read TGTGCCAGCAGCCAGGACCTGAGCACTGAAGCTTTCTTT.

CDR3 region: CASSQAGAEKLFF. CDR3 bases: TGCGCCAGCAGCCAAGCGGGGGCAGAAAAACTGTTTTTT. The chain combines TRBV4-1 with TRBJ1-4, with D possibly TRBD1 on 6 matching bases. The CDR3 totals 13 residues. CDR1 and CDR2 from the germline V gene are MGHRA and YSYEKL. The V end lost 1 base, the J end lost 8 bases, and 8 bases lay between the germline ends.

This clone came up once. The rearrangement links TRBV21-1 to TRBJ1-2. TRBV21-1 is a recognized pseudogene. This CDR3 is built from 11 residues. DNA for the CDR3: TGTGCCAGCAGCAGAAGTTATGGCTACACCTTC. Its protein product is CASSRSYGYTF.

CDR3 nucleotide sequence: TGTGCCACCGGTGTTCTTGGGGCAGATACGCAGTATTTT. As protein: CATGVLGADTQYF. The chain combines TRBV15 with TRBJ2-3; D is unresolved. Between the trimmed V and J ends, which lost 8 bases and 4 bases, there was a span of 13 bases. This CDR3 is 13 amino acids long. From germline, CDR1 is LNHNV and CDR2 YYDKDF (reference sequence).

The J gene is TRBJ2-5, the V gene TRBV3-1 (or the pseudogene TRBV3-2), with 9 positions matching TRBD1. V lost 4 bases, J lost 5 bases, and 11 bases stayed unmatched. This CDR3 spans 16 amino acids. Germline lookup yields CDR1 LGHDT and CDR2 YNNKEL (reference sequence). CDR3 protein: CASSRVLQGAGETQYF. Written as DNA, the CDR3 is TGTGCCAGCAGCCGAGTCTTACAGGGGGCGGGGGAGACCCAGTACTTC.

The rearrangement links TRBV18 to TRBJ1-4; D possibly corresponds to TRBD1 (5 bases). Germline CDR1 reads KGHSH; CDR2 reads LQKENI. Trimming took 6 bases from V and 8 from J, leaving 16 bases between them. The CDR3 contains 14 residues. The CDR3 DNA reads TGTGCCAGCTCTATCGGTCAGGGAAACGAAAAACTGTTTTTT. Its translation: CASSIGQGNEKLFF.

The V call is TRBV7-8, the J call TRBJ2-3; 13 nucleotides align to TRBD2. The CDR3 has 16 amino acids. Germline V lookup: CDR1 SGHVS, CDR2 FQNEAQ. The V and J ends lost 5 bases and 2 bases, in that order; junction bases with no gene match: 4. The CDR3 loop is CASSRGTSGVTDTQYF. The CDR3 bases are TGTGCCAGCAGCCGAGGGACTAGCGGGGTCACAGATACGCAGTATTTT. Based on the CDR3 plus reference TRBV7-8 and TRBJ2-3, the full variable domain is GAGVSQSPRYKVAKRGQDVALRCDPISGHVSLFWYQQALGQGPEFLTYFQNEAQLDKSGLPSDRFFAERPEGSVSTLKIQRTQQEDSAVYLCASSRGTSGVTDTQYFGPGTRLTVL.

This rearrangement joins TRBV7-2 to TRBJ2-7, with 10 bases matching TRBD1. The CDR3 has 14 residues. CDR1 is SGHTA and CDR2 is FQGNSA in the germline V gene. V shed 5 bases, J shed 4 bases, and the junction held 5 bases outside the gene matches. The CDR3 spells CASSPTGGVYEQYV. CDR3 in DNA: TGTGCCAGCAGCCCGACAGGGGGCGTGTACGAGCAGTACGTC.

V usage is TRBV5-1 and J usage is TRBJ2-7; a weak D match, TRBD1 (5 bases). V shed 2 bases and J shed 1 base, with 10 bases lying between them. The CDR3 runs to 14 residues. Germline V CDR1 and CDR2: SGHRS, YFSETQ. Written as DNA, the CDR3 is TGCGCCAGCAGCTTCGACAGTAATTCCTACGAGCAGTACGTC. This sequence encodes CASSFDSNSYEQYV.

The V gene is TRBV28, the J gene TRBJ2-5, with 9 nucleotides matching TRBD2. This CDR3 has 15 amino acids. The junction had 6 bases not matched to a gene; V was cut back by 3 bases and J by 4 bases. Germline V CDR1 and CDR2: MDHEN, SYDVKM. Here the CDR3 reads CASSLAGGTRETQYF. CDR3 coding DNA: TGTGCCAGCAGTTTGGCGGGGGGGACTCGAGAGACCCAGTACTTC.

The V and J genes are TRBV19 and TRBJ1-5; D not resolved. CDR1 and CDR2 from the germline V gene are LNHDA and SQIVND (reference sequence). Trimming stripped 5 bases from V and 3 bases from J, with 14 bases between. The CDR3 sequence is 15 residues long. The CDR3 loop is CASSSLRSVNQPQHF. In nucleotides, the CDR3 is TGTGCCAGTAGTTCTCTGAGGTCTGTCAATCAGCCCCAGCATTTT.

The chain carries TRBV5-1 and TRBJ1-5; 9 bases fit TRBD1. The J segment lost 2 bases and the V segment lost 4 bases, leaving 4 bases of the junction unmatched. Germline assignment: CDR1 SGHRS and CDR2 YFSETQ. The CDR3 is 15 amino acids. CDR3 nucleotide sequence: TGCGCCAGCAGCGTGGACAGGGGTGGCAATCAGCCCCAGCATTTT. It is translated as CASSVDRGGNQPQHF. Full variable domain (outside the CDR3, taken from reference TRBV5-1 and TRBJ1-5): KAGVTQTPRYLIKTRGQQVTLSCSPISGHRSVSWYQQTPGQGLQFLFEYFSETQRNKGNFPGRFSGRQFSNSRSEMNVSTLELGDSALYLCASSVDRGGNQPQHFGDGTRLSIL.

The CDR3 region is CASSSPGQGRYTIYF. The CDR3 DNA is TGTGCCAGCAGTTCCCCGGGACAGGGTCGGTACACCATATATTTT. The rearrangement links TRBV28 to TRBJ1-3; 9 bases align to TRBD1. The CDR3 runs 15 residues. The J segment lost 8 bases and the V segment lost 4 bases, leaving 9 bases of the junction unmatched. The germline V gene has CDR1 MDHEN and CDR2 SYDVKM.

The chain couples TRBV19 to TRBJ1-2; D remains unclear. This CDR3 is built from 14 residues. Trimming removed 1 base from V and 8 bases from J, with 14 bases in between. Germline V CDR1 and CDR2: LNHDA, SQIVND (reference sequence). The CDR3 protein is CASSIGEPPGGYTF. CDR3 in DNA: TGTGCCAGTAGTATAGGAGAGCCACCTGGCGGCTACACCTTC.

Concerning this clone: Other DNA sequences in this specimen translate into the identical CDR3. The chain links TRBV18 to TRBJ1-4, with TRBD1 matching 7 bases. This CDR3 is built from 13 residues. Germline trimming cut 3 bases from V and 8 bases from J; bases unmatched to any gene: 3. Per the germline V gene, CDR1 is KGHSH and CDR2 is LQKENI. The DNA of the CDR3 is TGTGCCAGCTCACCGGGACAGAACGAAAAACTGTTTTTT. Amino acids: CASSPGQNEKLFF.

The chain combines TRBV30 with TRBJ2-3; 11 bases line up with TRBD2. Germline-derived CDR1 and CDR2 are GTSNPN and SVGIG (reference sequence). This CDR3 region has 14 residues. With 4 bases clipped from V and 4 bases from J, the junction kept 4 bases outside the gene matches. The CDR3 DNA is TGTGCCTGGAATAGCGGGGGGGGATCAGATACGCAGTATTTT. Protein: CAWNSGGGSDTQYF.

This rearrangement joins TRBV6-5 to TRBJ1-1; D not resolved. The V gene's germline CDR1 is MNHEY and CDR2 SVGAGI. The CDR3 consists of 12 residues. The V and J ends lost 4 bases and 5 bases respectively, with 8 bases between them. This CDR3 is CASSWLGTEAFF. DNA of the CDR3: TGTGCCAGCAGTTGGCTAGGAACTGAAGCTTTCTTT.

V gene TRBV24-1 combines with J gene TRBJ2-1; D unclear. The CDR3 spans 15 residues. Trimming removed 3 bases from V and 4 bases from J, with 12 bases in between. CDR1 is KGHDR, CDR2 SFDVKD, per germline. In DNA, the CDR3 is TGTGCCACCAGTGATCCGAGAATTCATTACAATGAGCAGTTCTTC. Its protein is CATSDPRIHYNEQFF.

The chain links TRBV10-3 to TRBJ1-6; 9 bases map to TRBD1. With 4 bases clipped from V and 7 bases from J, the junction kept 2 bases outside the gene matches. CDR3 length equals 14 residues. Germline V CDR1 and CDR2: ENHRY, SYGVKD. The DNA for the CDR3 is TGTGCCATCAGTGTGGGGACAGGGAATTCACCCCTCCACTTT. Protein sequence: CAISVGTGNSPLHF.

This clone was recorded a few times. The gene calls are TRBV6-5 and TRBJ2-4, with D perhaps TRBD1 (5 bases). This CDR3 spans 14 amino acids. Germline values: CDR1 MNHEY, CDR2 SVGAGI. V was pared by 6 bases and J by 8 bases, with 17 bases between. The CDR3 loop reads CASSYRTGRDIQYF. The CDR3 DNA reads as TGTGCCAGCAGCTACAGGACGGGCAGGGACATTCAGTACTTC.

This clone has a handful of counts. This chain joins TRBV28 and TRBJ1-2; 9 bases agree with TRBD1. Germline lookup yields CDR1 MDHEN and CDR2 SYDVKM. The CDR3 extends over 14 amino acids. Trimming at V came to 6 bases and at J to 2 bases, leaving 4 bases not matched to a gene. CDR3 in DNA: TGTGCCAGCAGACCCGGACAGGGGAACTATGGCTACACCTTC. This codes for CASRPGQGNYGYTF.

This clone was observed a handful of times. The chain has TRBV5-6 and TRBJ2-3, with D unresolved. The length of the CDR3 is 15 residues. V was clipped by 1 base and J by 3 bases, with 12 bases between them. Germline CDR1 reads SGHDT; CDR2 reads YYEEEE. This CDR3 is CASSLYGLRTDTQYF. As DNA, the CDR3 is TGTGCCAGCAGCTTGTATGGGTTGAGGACAGATACGCAGTATTTT.

The chain is built from TRBV19 and TRBJ1-1; 7 bases are shared with TRBD1. This CDR3 has 16 residues. Germline CDR1 LNHDA, CDR2 SQIVND (reference sequence). V lost 5 bases and J lost 0; bases outside the gene matches: 9. CDR3 DNA: TGTGCCAGTAGTCGACAGGGCAACTCTATGAACACTGAAGCTTTCTTT. Protein product: CASSRQGNSMNTEAFF.

This rearrangement joins TRBV4-1 to TRBJ2-3; 10 bases fit TRBD2. With V trimmed by 3 bases and J by 3 bases, 6 bases remained unmatched. The CDR3 is 16 amino acids. CDR1 and CDR2 (germline): MGHRA, YSYEKL. The CDR3 is CASSHLAGERTDTQYF. The CDR3 DNA follows: TGCGCCAGCAGCCATCTAGCGGGGGAGCGAACAGATACGCAGTATTTT.

The chain recombines TRBV19 with TRBJ1-5; no clear D gene. This CDR3 is built from 14 residues. Germline lookup yields CDR1 LNHDA and CDR2 SQIVND (reference sequence). The germline V and J ends were trimmed by 6 bases and 3 bases, with 12 bases remaining between them. CDR3 nucleotides: TGTGCCAGTAGGACGGACGGACTCAATCAGCCCCAGCATTTT. Protein: CASRTDGLNQPQHF.

This clone occurred a few times. The CDR3 here is CASSLARTAGDYGYTF. The DNA for the CDR3 is TGTGCCAGCAGCTTAGCGAGGACAGCGGGCGACTATGGCTACACCTTC. The chain carries TRBV7-9 and TRBJ1-2, with a possible D match to TRBD1 (6 bases). V was trimmed by 0 bases and J by 3 bases, leaving 14 bases between them. CDR1 and CDR2 from the germline V gene are SEHNR and FQNEAQ (reference sequence). This CDR3 region has 16 residues.